The rows below give T cell receptor beta chains drawn from one sample of a study of T cells in Graves' hyperthyroidism and ophthalmopathy. From the multiplex PCR reads, TCRdb called clonotypes with MiXCR, one entry per CDR3 protein. The sample shows approximately 360,000 distinct CDR3 sequences, about 15% of them seen only once. The sequenced material came from blood. Source of these receptors: a woman younger than 35 with Graves' hyperthyroidism that later progressed to Graves' ophthalmopathy. Each CDR3 is given with its conserved first and last residue. D genes are given only for firm matches. Clone sizes are given selectively: once, few, many, or a class where the clone is expanded.

D | J | V | size | CDR3 | DNA
NA | TRBJ2-1 | TRBV29-1 | NA | CSVDDGYQFF | TGCAGCGTTGATGACGGTTATCAGTTCTTC
TRBD1 | TRBJ1-1 | TRBV28 | few | CASSSGQGVQVNTEAFF | TGTGCCAGCAGCTCCGGACAGGGGGTACAGGTGAACACTGAAGCTTTCTTT
NA | TRBJ2-1 | TRBV4-1 | NA | CASSQDRDNEQFF | TGCGCCAGCAGCCAGGACAGAGACAATGAGCAGTTCTTC
TRBD1 | TRBJ2-1 | TRBV5-1 | few | CASSLGKPGQGYNEQFF | TGCGCCAGCAGCCTGGGAAAACCGGGACAGGGTTACAATGAGCAGTTCTTC
TRBD1 | TRBJ2-2 | TRBV6-1 | few | CAVLQGARSTGELFF | TGTGCCGTTTTACAGGGGGCGCGAAGCACCGGGGAGCTGTTTTTT
TRBD2 | TRBJ2-1 | TRBV5-1 | many | CASSLGRARDNEQFF | TGCGCCAGCAGCCTCGGGAGGGCCCGGGACAATGAGCAGTTCTTC
TRBD1 | TRBJ2-1 | TRBV12-5 | many | CASGLPGTGLIDEQFF | TGTGCTAGTGGTCTCCCCGGGACAGGGCTAATCGATGAGCAGTTCTTC
NA | TRBJ2-3 | TRBV12-3/TRBV12-4 | many | CASGKPTLDTQYF | TGTGCCAGCGGGAAGCCTACGTTGGATACGCAGTATTTT
NA | TRBJ2-7 | TRBV6-1 | many | CASSPRENYEQYF | TGTGCCAGCAGCCCAAGGGAGAACTACGAGCAGTACTTC
TRBD1 | TRBJ2-2 | TRBV18 | many | CASVGQGAPGELFF | TGTGCCAGCGTGGGACAGGGGGCACCCGGGGAGCTGTTTTTT
TRBD1 | TRBJ1-1 | TRBV7-8 | many | CASSITGGRVLTEAFF | TGTGCCAGCAGCATTACAGGGGGCAGGGTGCTGACTGAAGCTTTCTTT
NA | TRBJ1-5 | TRBV4-1 | few | CASSQAGSGGSQPQHF | TGCGCCAGCAGCCAAGCCGGCTCCGGGGGGAGTCAGCCCCAGCATTTT
NA | TRBJ2-7 | TRBV28 | many | CASTLGGMGYEQYF | TGTGCCAGCACGTTGGGCGGGATGGGCTACGAGCAGTACTTC
TRBD1 | TRBJ2-7 | TRBV10-3 | many | CAIRTTGDDSEQYF | TGTGCCATCAGAACGACAGGGGACGACTCCGAGCAGTACTTC
NA | TRBJ2-3 | TRBV20-1 | NA | CSARDSPSGTDTQYF | TGCAGTGCTAGAGATTCCCCTAGCGGCACAGATACGCAGTATTTT
NA | TRBJ2-5 | TRBV28 | NA | CASSFPRALTGLRETQYF | TGTGCCAGCAGTTTTCCCCGGGCGTTGACTGGCCTCAGGGAGACCCAGTACTTC
NA | TRBJ1-1 | TRBV5-8 | many | CASSLGQPLPNTEAFF | TGTGCCAGCAGCTTGGGGCAGCCGCTCCCGAACACTGAAGCTTTCTTT